This entry is about one T cell receptor (beta chain). This sample's RNA came from whole unsorted tissue. The sample comes from a study of tumor and adjacent non-tumor tissue in lung cancer. This CDR3 comprises 12 residues. V was trimmed by 5 bases and J by 6 bases, leaving 10 bases between them. Germline V gene data show CDR1 as PRHDT and CDR2 as FYEKMQ (reference sequence). A modified ARM-PCR protocol with three rounds of nested PCR amplified TCRbeta. In TCRdb, the multiplex PCR reads were re-called with MiXCR into one record per CDR3 protein. The data show 90,000 or so distinct CDR3 sequences, around 65% seen once.

Sequencing used lung tumor tissue. This sequence was found in a man aged 65-85 years with non-small cell lung cancer. This chain links TRBV13 with TRBJ1-1; D may be TRBD1 (5 bases). The CDR3 reads CASSGRGPEAFF. The CDR3 DNA follows: TGTGCCAGCAGCGGCCGGGGACCTGAAGCTTTCTTT.